This T cell receptor (beta chain) was profiled in a study of identical twins. Using its own MiXCR run on the 5' RACE reads, TCRdb lists one record per CDR3 protein. This table has approximately 210,000 distinct CDR3 sequences, roughly 15% appearing once. The V and J ends lost 3 bases and 0 bases, in that order; junction bases with no gene match: 6. Germline CDR1 SGHAT, CDR2 FQNNGV. The CDR3 length is 17 residues. The table lists this clonotype with a few counts. These sequences were also reported in another study, on T cells expressing NK-cell markers. This second study notes: Source material for TCR beta repertoires consisted of sorted CD3+CD56+NKG2C+, CD3+CD56+NKG2C- and CD3+CD56-NKG2C+ T cells.

This TCR was recovered from a young woman in good health. The chain is built from TRBV11-2 and TRBJ2-2, with TRBD2 matching 8 bases. Sequenced input: CD8+ T cells sorted from blood. The CDR3: CASSFSSGGSNTGELFF. CDR3 sequence (DNA): TGTGCCAGCAGCTTTTCCAGCGGGGGTTCGAACACCGGGGAGCTGTTTTTT.